The rows below give T cell receptor beta chains drawn from one sample of a study of blood T cell repertoires in COVID-19. Measured with immunoSEQ multiplex PCR; TCRdb has only the in-frame clones, and not every one. Of 93,000 or so clones in the sample, nearly 85% are singletons; the top ten hold over 10%. The sequencing sample was made of peripheral blood. All receptors derive from a human donor in a cohort sampled during active or convalescent COVID-19. Each CDR3 is given with its conserved first and last residue. Each record gives: J gene, D gene, clone size, V gene, CDR3 protein, CDR3 DNA. D genes are given only for firm matches. Size tells how often a clone was seen (once, few, many) or the class of an expanded clone, and some rows leave it out.

TRBJ2-2 TRBD2 once TRBV5-4 CASSLRLAGAAGELFF TGTGCCAGCAGCCTCCGACTAGCGGGGGCGGCCGGGGAGCTGTTTTTT
TRBJ1-6 NA NA TRBV7-9 CASSPTSGDQSPLHF TGTGCCAGCAGCCCTACATCAGGGGATCAGTCACCCCTCCACTTT
TRBJ2-2 TRBD1 NA TRBV2 CAGTGQGGPNTGELFF TGTGCCGGTACGGGACAGGGGGGGCCGAACACCGGGGAGCTGTTTTTT
TRBJ2-7 NA once TRBV30 CAWMTPGRPSYEQYF TGTGCCTGGATGACACCGGGGAGACCGTCCTACGAGCAGTACTTC
TRBJ1-5 NA NA TRBV6-5 CASSSQGKRNQPQHF TGTGCCAGCAGTTCCCAGGGGAAACGAAATCAGCCCCAGCATTTT
TRBJ2-2 TRBD1 NA TRBV27 CASSLFAGGDTGELFF TGTGCCAGCAGTTTATTCGCAGGGGGAGACACCGGGGAGCTGTTTTTT
TRBJ1-1 NA NA TRBV3-1/TRBV3-2 CASSRANTEAFF TGTGCCAGCAGCCGGGCGAACACTGAAGCTTTCTTT
TRBJ1-2 NA NA TRBV29-1 CSVPTGKGGYTF TGCAGCGTCCCAACAGGGAAGGGTGGCTACACCTTC
TRBJ1-5 NA few TRBV6-6 CASSLIGDRDQPQHF TGTGCCAGCAGCCTGATCGGAGACAGAGATCAGCCCCAGCATTTT
TRBJ2-2 NA once TRBV19 CASSGAGTIRPGELFF TGTGCCAGTAGCGGCGCCGGGACAATCCGTCCCGGGGAGCTGTTTTTT
TRBJ1-5 NA once TRBV28 CASNLEGSNQPQHF TGTGCCAGCAATCTAGAAGGTAGCAATCAGCCCCAGCATTTT
TRBJ1-1 NA NA TRBV20-1 CSARQFSEAFF TGCAGTGCTAGACAGTTCTCTGAAGCTTTCTTT
TRBJ2-3 TRBD1 NA TRBV5-1 CASSLGDRTDTQYF TGCGCCAGCAGCTTGGGGGACAGAACAGATACGCAGTATTTT
TRBJ2-7 NA NA TRBV4-1 CASSQALRGDEQYF TGCGCCAGCAGCCAAGCCCTCAGGGGGGACGAGCAGTACTTC
TRBJ2-1 NA NA TRBV7-9 CASSSQLQTKYNEQFF TGTGCCAGCAGCTCACAATTACAGACTAAATACAATGAGCAGTTCTTC
TRBJ2-7 TRBD1 NA TRBV14 CASSQSYGDRAYEQYF TGTGCCAGCAGCCAAAGTTACGGGGACAGGGCCTACGAGCAGTACTTC
TRBJ2-1 NA NA TRBV24-1 CATSFANSYNEQFF TGTGCCACCAGTTTCGCTAACTCCTACAATGAGCAGTTCTTC
TRBJ2-1 TRBD1 NA TRBV2 CASSEMGQGIGEQFF TGTGCCAGCAGTGAAATGGGACAGGGGATTGGTGAGCAGTTCTTC
TRBJ1-3 TRBD1 NA TRBV19 CASTDNRGSSGNTIYF TGTGCCAGTACCGACAACAGGGGTTCCTCTGGAAACACCATATATTTT
TRBJ1-5 TRBD1 NA TRBV6-2/TRBV6-3 CASSRGQGYQPQHF TGTGCCAGCAGCCGAGGACAGGGCTATCAGCCCCAGCATTTT
TRBJ1-6 NA NA TRBV3-1/TRBV3-2 CASRGDGSPLHF TGTGCCAGCAGAGGGGATGGTTCACCCCTCCACTTT
TRBJ2-7 TRBD1 NA TRBV12-3/TRBV12-4 CASRTGGTHEQYF TGTGCCAGCAGAACAGGGGGAACCCACGAGCAGTACTTC
TRBJ1-5 NA NA TRBV9 CASSPGSSNQPQHF TGTGCCAGCAGCCCGGGGAGTAGCAATCAGCCCCAGCATTTT
TRBJ2-2 NA once TRBV6-4 CASHRPSNTGELFF TGTGCCAGTCACAGGCCCTCAAACACCGGGGAGCTGTTTTTT
TRBJ2-7 TRBD2 NA TRBV5-4 CASSFSGAPEQYF TGTGCCAGCAGCTTCAGCGGGGCCCCCGAGCAGTACTTC
TRBJ1-2 NA once TRBV7-9 CASSSGNNYGYTF TGTGCCAGCAGCTCAGGGAATAACTATGGCTACACCTTC
TRBJ1-6 NA few TRBV7-2 CASSWGGISPLHF TGTGCCAGCAGCTGGGGGGGGATATCACCCCTCCACTTT
TRBJ1-2 NA once TRBV11-2 CASSRPVGASYGYTF TGTGCCAGCAGCCGACCGGTGGGAGCCAGCTATGGCTACACCTTC
TRBJ1-1 NA NA TRBV11-2 CASSLIGTEAFF TGTGCCAGCTCCCTAATCGGCACTGAAGCTTTCTTT
TRBJ2-1 NA NA TRBV6-5 CASRSHGLAQFF TGTGCCAGCAGAAGTCACGGGTTGGCGCAGTTCTTC
TRBJ1-4 NA once TRBV28 CASSLPVAGYVGEKLFF TGTGCCAGCAGCCTCCCCGTCGCAGGGTATGTAGGTGAAAAACTGTTTTTT
TRBJ2-7 NA NA TRBV5-1 CASSLQGTLPNEQYF TGCGCCAGCAGCTTGCAGGGAACCCTACCCAACGAGCAGTACTTC
TRBJ1-5 TRBD1 NA TRBV28 CASSFFSGQGIYSNQPQHF TGTGCCAGCAGTTTCTTTTCGGGACAGGGAATTTATAGCAATCAGCCCCAGCATTTT
TRBJ1-1 TRBD1 NA TRBV4-2 CASSQGDRAGTEAFF TGTGCCAGCAGCCAAGGGGACAGGGCTGGGACTGAAGCTTTCTTT
TRBJ1-2 TRBD1 NA TRBV11-2 CASSSGQGYGYTF TGTGCCAGCAGCTCCGGACAGGGCTATGGCTACACCTTC
TRBJ1-4 TRBD1 NA TRBV3-1/TRBV3-2 CASSQRATGPWEELFF TGTGCCAGCAGCCAGAGAGCGACAGGGCCCTGGGAGGAACTGTTTTTT
TRBJ1-2 TRBD1 NA TRBV4-3 CASSQDIRTGETYGYTF TGCGCCAGCAGCCAAGATATCCGGACAGGGGAGACCTATGGCTACACCTTC
TRBJ2-5 NA NA TRBV19 CASSIQGTAETQYF TGTGCCAGTAGTATACAGGGTACGGCAGAGACCCAGTACTTC
TRBJ1-6 TRBD1 NA TRBV18 CASSPSGRGALGSPLHF TGTGCCAGCTCACCTTCCGGCAGGGGGGCTCTGGGTTCACCCCTCCACTTT
TRBJ2-2 TRBD2 few TRBV27 CASRSYDSGLPGELFF TGTGCCAGCAGATCCTATGATAGCGGGCTCCCCGGGGAGCTGTTTTTT
TRBJ1-4 NA NA TRBV7-2 CASSSGLTNEKLFF TGTGCCAGCAGTTCCGGACTGACCAATGAAAAACTGTTTTTT
TRBJ1-1 NA NA TRBV6-6 CASSWGENTEAFF TGTGCCAGCAGCTGGGGGGAGAACACTGAAGCTTTCTTT
TRBJ1-5 NA NA TRBV30 CAWSPAGWQPQHF TGTGCCTGGAGTCCAGCAGGGTGGCAGCCCCAGCATTTT
TRBJ2-1 TRBD2 few TRBV3-1/TRBV3-2 CASSPRPGLAGGSLNEQFF TGTGCCAGCAGTCCGCGTCCGGGACTAGCGGGGGGTTCCCTAAATGAGCAGTTCTTC
TRBJ1-2 TRBD1 NA TRBV19 CASSIRTGNYGYTF TGTGCCAGTAGTATTAGGACAGGGAACTATGGCTACACCTTC
TRBJ1-1 NA once TRBV20-1 CSASSQGDTEAFF TGCAGTGCTAGTTCACAGGGAGACACTGAAGCTTTCTTT
TRBJ1-1 NA NA TRBV6-2/TRBV6-3 CASSYSRSRIDTEAFF TGTGCCAGCAGTTACTCGAGGTCCAGAATCGACACTGAAGCTTTCTTT
TRBJ1-2 NA NA TRBV19 CASSIPLLRGYTF TGTGCCAGTAGTATCCCCCTCCTTCGTGGCTACACCTTC